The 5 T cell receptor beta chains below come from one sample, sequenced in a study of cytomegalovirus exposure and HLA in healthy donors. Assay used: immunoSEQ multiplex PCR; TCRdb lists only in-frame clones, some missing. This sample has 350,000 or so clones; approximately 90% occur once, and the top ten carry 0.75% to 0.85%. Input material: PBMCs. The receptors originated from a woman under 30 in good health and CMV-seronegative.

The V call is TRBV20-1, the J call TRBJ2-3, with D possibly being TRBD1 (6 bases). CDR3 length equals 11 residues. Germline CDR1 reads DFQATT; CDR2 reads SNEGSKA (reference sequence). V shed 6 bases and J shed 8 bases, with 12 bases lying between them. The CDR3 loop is CSAEQGVTQYF. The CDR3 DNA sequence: TGCAGTGCCGAACAGGGCGTTACGCAGTATTTT.

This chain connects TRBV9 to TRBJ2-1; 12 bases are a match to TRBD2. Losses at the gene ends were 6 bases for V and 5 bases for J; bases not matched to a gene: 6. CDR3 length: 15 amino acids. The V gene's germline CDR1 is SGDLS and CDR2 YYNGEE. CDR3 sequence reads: CASTLTSGRHNEQFF. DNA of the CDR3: TGTGCCAGCACCCTCACTAGCGGGAGGCACAATGAGCAGTTCTTC.

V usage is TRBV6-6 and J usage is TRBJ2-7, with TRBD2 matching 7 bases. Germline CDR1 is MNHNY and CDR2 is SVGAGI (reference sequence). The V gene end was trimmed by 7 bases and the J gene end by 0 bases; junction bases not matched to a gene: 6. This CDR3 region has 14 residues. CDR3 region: CASTPGGHSYEQYF. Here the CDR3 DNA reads TGTGCCAGCACCCCGGGGGGTCACTCCTACGAGCAGTACTTC.

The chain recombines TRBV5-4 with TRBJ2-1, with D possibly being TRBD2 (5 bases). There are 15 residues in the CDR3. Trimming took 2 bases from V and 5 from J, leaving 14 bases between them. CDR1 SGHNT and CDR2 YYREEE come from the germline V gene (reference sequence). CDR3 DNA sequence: TGTGCCAGCAGCTTCGAAGCGGCAGATCACAATGAGCAGTTCTTC. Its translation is CASSFEAADHNEQFF.

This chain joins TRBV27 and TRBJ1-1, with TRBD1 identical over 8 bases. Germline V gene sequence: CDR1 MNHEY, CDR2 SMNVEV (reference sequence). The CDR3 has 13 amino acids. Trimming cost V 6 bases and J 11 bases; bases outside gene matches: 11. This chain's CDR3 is CASRPEGQGEAFF. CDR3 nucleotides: TGTGCCAGCAGACCGGAAGGACAGGGAGAGGCTTTCTTT.